The 17 T cell receptor beta chains below were found in one sample sequenced in a study of blood T cell repertoires in COVID-19. TCRdb's copy holds only in-frame clones and misses some; the assay was immunoSEQ multiplex PCR. Of about 360,000 clones detected, around 87% appear once; the ten largest clones hold approximately 2.9%. The source material was peripheral blood. The receptors were gathered from a human donor in a cohort sampled during active COVID-19.

The rearrangement joins TRBV4-2 to TRBJ2-1; D might be TRBD2 (5 bases). Per germline, CDR1 LGHNA and CDR2 YNFKEQ. This CDR3 comprises 15 residues. The V end was cut by 2 bases, the J end by 4 bases, with 12 bases between. The CDR3 protein is CASSQWTGSYNEQFF. CDR3 bases: TGTGCCAGCAGCCAATGGACGGGATCATACAATGAGCAGTTCTTC.

The chain has TRBV24-1 and TRBJ2-7; 8 bases match TRBD1. CDR3 length equals 16 residues. V gave up 8 bases and J gave up 1 base; unmatched junction bases: 12. Per the germline V gene, CDR1 is KGHDR and CDR2 is SFDVKD. In DNA, the CDR3 is TGTGCCACCACTAGGATGGGACAGGCCTGTTCCTACGAGCAGTACTTC. This gives the protein CATTRMGQACSYEQYF.

The chain employs TRBV3-1 (or the pseudogene TRBV3-2) and TRBJ2-3; a possible D gene is TRBD2 (6 bases). This CDR3 comprises 13 residues. Looked up from germline, CDR1 is LGHDT and CDR2 is YNNKEL (reference sequence). V was pared by 4 bases and J by 2 bases, with 7 bases between. CDR3 in amino acids: CASSRRDTDTQYF. DNA for the CDR3: TGTGCCAGCAGCCGGCGGGACACAGATACGCAGTATTTT.

The genes are TRBV24-1 and TRBJ2-3; 7 bases align to TRBD2. The CDR3 runs to 15 residues. V was clipped by 7 bases and J by 4 bases; unmatched bases: 10. Germline V gene data show CDR1 as KGHDR and CDR2 as SFDVKD. This chain's CDR3 is CATSPGLSSSDTQYF. The CDR3 DNA reads as TGTGCCACCAGCCCGGGACTATCTTCCTCAGATACGCAGTATTTT.

This clone is a singleton in its sample. V gene TRBV28 combines with J gene TRBJ2-1, with TRBD1 matching over 10 bases. V shed 5 bases, J shed 10 bases, and the junction held 14 bases outside the gene matches. The CDR3 has 16 amino acids. Germline assignment: CDR1 MDHEN and CDR2 SYDVKM. CDR3 in DNA: TGTGCCAGCAGTCCGGCCGGCGGACAGGGGGATTGGGAGCAGTTCTTC. This gives the protein CASSPAGGQGDWEQFF.

The rearrangement links TRBV19 to TRBJ2-1; 9 bases fit TRBD1. Germline V gene lookup returns CDR1 LNHDA and CDR2 SQIVND (reference sequence). This CDR3 is 15 amino acids long. The ends lost 4 bases at V and 6 bases at J; junction bases unmatched: 7. The CDR3 reads CASSSNRGLSNEQFF. DNA for the CDR3: TGTGCCAGTAGTAGCAACAGGGGGCTAAGCAATGAGCAGTTCTTC.

The chain has TRBV21-1 and TRBJ1-1. TRBV21-1 is classified as a pseudogene. The CDR3 totals 16 residues. The CDR3 protein is CASIPPGGVNPLEAFF. CDR3 nucleotide sequence: TGTGCCAGCATCCCACCGGGGGGGGTCAACCCCCTTGAAGCTTTCTTT.

This chain connects TRBV19 to TRBJ2-2; 8 bases map to TRBD1. There are 15 residues in the CDR3. Germline values: CDR1 LNHDA, CDR2 SQIVND (reference sequence). Trimming cost V 5 bases and J 1 base; bases outside gene matches: 3. For the CDR3, the DNA is TGTGCCAGTAGTGCCGGGACAGGGAACACCGGGGAGCTGTTTTTT. The encoded protein is CASSAGTGNTGELFF.

The chain joins TRBV19 to TRBJ2-6; 13 nucleotides agree with TRBD2. Germline assignment: CDR1 LNHDA and CDR2 SQIVND (reference sequence). Germline trimming cut 4 bases from V and 3 bases from J; bases unmatched to any gene: 12. CDR3 size: 20 residues. The CDR3 DNA follows: TGTGCCAGTAGTAAGGCTAAGGGACTAGCGGGGACCTTTGGGGCCAACGTCCTGACTTTC. This codes for CASSKAKGLAGTFGANVLTF.

V and J are TRBV4-1 and TRBJ2-5, with a weak D call TRBD2 (6 bases). There are 14 residues in the CDR3. Germline V gene sequence: CDR1 MGHRA, CDR2 YSYEKL. V gave up 1 base and J gave up 5 bases, with 11 bases separating them. DNA for the CDR3: TGCGCCAGCAGCCAAGGGTCGGGGACTGAGACCCAGTACTTC. Encoded protein: CASSQGSGTETQYF.

The chain is built from TRBV5-5 and TRBJ1-4; TRBD1 aligns across 7 bases. After removal of 4 bases from V and 3 bases from J, the junction contained 3 bases not matched to a gene. The CDR3 contains 14 residues. Germline-derived CDR1 and CDR2 are SGHKS and YYEKEE (reference sequence). CDR3 sequence (DNA): TGTGCCAGCAGCCGGGACAGTGCTAATGAAAAACTGTTTTTT. Protein: CASSRDSANEKLFF. The variable domain in full, with the rest retrieved from reference TRBV5-5 and TRBJ1-4, is DAGVTQSPTHLIKTRGQQVTLRCSPISGHKSVSWYQQVLGQGPQFIFQYYEKEERGRGNFPDRFSARQFPNYSSELNVNALLLGDSALYLCASSRDSANEKLFFGSGTQLSVL.

A note on this clone: This sample also contains other DNA sequences that code for the same CDR3. The CDR3, as DNA: TGTGCCAGCAGCCGGGATTATGGCTACACCTTC. Encoded protein: CASSRDYGYTF. The chain employs TRBV28 and TRBJ1-2; the D is unclear. V gave up 6 bases and J gave up 5 bases, with 7 bases separating them. CDR1 is MDHEN, CDR2 SYDVKM, per germline. The CDR3 covers 11 residues.

J is TRBJ2-3 and V is TRBV5-1, with 7 bases lining up with TRBD2. CDR3 length: 19 amino acids. Germline V gives CDR1 SGHRS, CDR2 YFSETQ. V lost 0 bases and J lost 0; bases outside the gene matches: 13. Here the CDR3 reads CASSLAGGSSGTSTDTQYF. The CDR3 bases are TGCGCCAGCAGCTTGGCCGGGGGTTCTAGCGGTACTAGCACAGATACGCAGTATTTT.

The chain is built from TRBV4-1 and TRBJ1-5; 8 bases match TRBD1. CDR1 and CDR2 from the germline V gene are MGHRA and YSYEKL. The J segment lost 2 bases and the V segment lost 2 bases, leaving 5 bases of the junction unmatched. CDR3 length equals 16 residues. CDR3: CASSQYGQGGNQPQHF. The CDR3 DNA follows: TGCGCCAGCAGCCAATACGGACAGGGCGGCAATCAGCCCCAGCATTTT.

The CDR3: CASSLQAAITEAFF. The CDR3 DNA sequence: TGTGCCAGCAGTCTACAGGCGGCGATCACTGAAGCTTTCTTT. The chain employs TRBV28 and TRBJ1-1; perhaps TRBD1 as D (5 bases). With 5 bases removed from V and 4 bases from J, the gap between germline ends came to 14 bases. CDR3 length equals 14 residues. Germline V gene sequence: CDR1 MDHEN, CDR2 SYDVKM. Looking up the rest from reference TRBV28 and TRBJ1-1 gives the full variable domain: DVKVTQSSRYLVKRTGEKVFLECVQDMDHENMFWYRQDPGLGLRLIYFSYDVKMKEKGDIPEGYSVSREKKERFSLILESASTNQTSMYLCASSLQAAITEAFFGQGTRLTVV.

This clone was detected once. This sequence joins TRBV4-1 and TRBJ1-2; weak D call: TRBD1 (5 bases). Germline values: CDR1 MGHRA, CDR2 YSYEKL. This CDR3 is built from 15 residues. Trimming removed 3 bases from V and 7 bases from J, with 18 bases in between. As DNA, the CDR3 is TGCGCCAGCAGCCAGCCAAGATCGGGGCGGGGTGGCTACACCTTC. It translates to CASSQPRSGRGGYTF.

This chain uses TRBV5-8 with TRBJ1-4, with 8 bases fitting TRBD1. V shed 5 bases and J 5 bases; nucleotides not matched to a gene: 8. This CDR3 has 15 amino acids. The V gene's germline CDR1 is SGHTS and CDR2 YDEGEE. The CDR3 DNA sequence: TGTGCCAGCAGGATTGGCGACAGGGGAAATGAAAAACTGTTTTTT. This sequence encodes CASRIGDRGNEKLFF.